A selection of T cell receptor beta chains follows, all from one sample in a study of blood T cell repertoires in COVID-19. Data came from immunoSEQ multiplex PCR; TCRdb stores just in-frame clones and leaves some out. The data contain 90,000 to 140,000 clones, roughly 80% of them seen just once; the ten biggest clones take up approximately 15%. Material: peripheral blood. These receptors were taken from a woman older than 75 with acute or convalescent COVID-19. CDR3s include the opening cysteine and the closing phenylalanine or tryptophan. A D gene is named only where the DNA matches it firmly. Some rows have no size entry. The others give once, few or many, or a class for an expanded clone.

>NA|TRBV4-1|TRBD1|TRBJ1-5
CASSQDLDRGKQPQHF
TGCGCCAGCAGCCAAGATTTAGACAGGGGAAAACAGCCCCAGCATTTT
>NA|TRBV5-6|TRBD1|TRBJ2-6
CASSLIGQGTGANVLTF
TGTGCCAGCAGCTTGATTGGACAGGGGACTGGGGCCAACGTCCTGACTTTC
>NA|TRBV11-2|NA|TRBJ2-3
CASSNDRDTQYF
TGTGCCAGCAGCAACGACAGGGATACGCAGTATTTT
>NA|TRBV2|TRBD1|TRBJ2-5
CASRGTGGSETQYF
TGTGCCAGCAGGGGGACAGGGGGCTCGGAGACCCAGTACTTC
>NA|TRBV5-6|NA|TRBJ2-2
CASSHRDSHFYAGELFF
TGTGCCAGCAGCCACCGGGACTCCCATTTTTATGCCGGGGAGCTGTTTTTT
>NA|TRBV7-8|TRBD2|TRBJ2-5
CASSHGTSGIQIQETQYF
TGTGCCAGCAGCCACGGGACTAGCGGGATTCAAATTCAAGAGACCCAGTACTTC
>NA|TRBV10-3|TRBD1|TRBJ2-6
CAISDSFTGTVSSGANVLTF
TGTGCCATCAGTGACTCGTTTACCGGGACAGTGAGCTCTGGGGCCAACGTCCTGACTTTC
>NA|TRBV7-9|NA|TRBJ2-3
CASSSSTDTQYF
TGTGCCAGCAGTTCGAGTACAGATACGCAGTATTTT
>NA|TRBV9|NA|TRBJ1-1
CASSVVGGNTEAFF
TGTGCCAGCAGCGTAGTGGGGGGGAACACTGAAGCTTTCTTT
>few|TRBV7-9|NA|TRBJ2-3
CASERYSQDLQYF
TGTGCCAGCGAACGGTATAGTCAGGACTTGCAGTATTTT
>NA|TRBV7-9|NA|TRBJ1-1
CASSLGARGFGDTEAFF
TGTGCCAGCAGCTTAGGTGCGAGGGGGTTTGGAGACACTGAAGCTTTCTTT
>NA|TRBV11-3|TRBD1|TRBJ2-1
CASSLQTTGEYNEQFF
TGTGCCAGCAGCCTTCAGACGACAGGGGAATACAATGAGCAGTTCTTC
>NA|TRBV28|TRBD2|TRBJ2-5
CASRRTSGSRQETQYF
TGTGCCAGCAGACGGACTAGCGGGAGTAGGCAAGAGACCCAGTACTTC
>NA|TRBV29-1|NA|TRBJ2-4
CSVEDPAGSLAKNIQYF
TGCAGCGTTGAAGACCCCGCGGGGAGCCTAGCCAAAAACATTCAGTACTTC
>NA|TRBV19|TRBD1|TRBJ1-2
CASSPGQVIGYTF
TGTGCCAGTAGTCCGGGACAGGTCATCGGCTACACCTTC
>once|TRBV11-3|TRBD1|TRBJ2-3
CASSPGTGGLDTQYF
TGTGCCAGCAGTCCCGGGACAGGGGGCTTAGATACGCAGTATTTT
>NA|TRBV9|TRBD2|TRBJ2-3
CASSELAGWKAGDTQYF
TGTGCCAGCAGCGAACTAGCGGGCTGGAAGGCTGGGGATACGCAGTATTTT
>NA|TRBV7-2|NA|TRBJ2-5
CASEDRSGETQYF
TGTGCCAGCGAAGACAGGTCCGGAGAGACCCAGTACTTC
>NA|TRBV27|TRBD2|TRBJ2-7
CASRPTSSGGSYEQYF
TGTGCCAGCAGGCCAACCTCTAGCGGGGGCTCCTACGAGCAGTACTTC
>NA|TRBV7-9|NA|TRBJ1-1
CASSLGSGESIAFF
TGTGCCAGCAGCTTAGGTTCGGGTGAGAGTATAGCTTTCTTT
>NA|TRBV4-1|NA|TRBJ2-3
CASSSGAYPDTQYF
TGCGCCAGCAGCTCAGGGGCGTATCCAGATACGCAGTATTTT
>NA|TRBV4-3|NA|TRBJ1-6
CASRQGTGWNSPLHF
TGCGCCAGCCGGCAGGGCACAGGGTGGAATTCACCCCTCCACTTT
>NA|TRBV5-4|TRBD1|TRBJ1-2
CASSPTGGPHYGYTF
TGTGCCAGCAGCCCGACAGGGGGCCCACACTATGGCTACACCTTC
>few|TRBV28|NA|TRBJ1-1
CASRKRIEAFF
TGTGCCAGCAGGAAGAGGATTGAAGCTTTCTTT
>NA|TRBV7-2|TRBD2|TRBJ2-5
CASSPGLAGIKTQYF
TGTGCCAGCAGCCCAGGACTAGCGGGAATCAAGACCCAGTACTTC
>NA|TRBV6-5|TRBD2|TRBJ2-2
CASRRLAGDTGELFF
TGTGCCAGCAGAAGGCTAGCGGGGGACACCGGGGAGCTGTTTTTT
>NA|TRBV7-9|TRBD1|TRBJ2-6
CASSNSDRGLGANVLTF
TGTGCCAGCAGCAACTCGGACAGGGGGCTTGGGGCCAACGTCCTGACTTTC
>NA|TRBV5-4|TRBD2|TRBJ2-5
CASSLGASGETQYF
TGTGCCAGCAGCTTGGGTGCTAGCGGGGAGACCCAGTACTTC
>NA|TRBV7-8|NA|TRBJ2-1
CASSHGGEQFF
TGTGCCAGCAGCCACGGGGGTGAGCAGTTCTTC
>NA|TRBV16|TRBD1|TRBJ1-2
CASSQSGTGNYGYTF
TGTGCCAGCAGCCAATCCGGGACAGGGAACTATGGCTACACCTTC
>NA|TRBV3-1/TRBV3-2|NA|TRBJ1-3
CASSQQGNTIYF
TGTGCCAGCAGCCAACAGGGAAACACCATATATTTT
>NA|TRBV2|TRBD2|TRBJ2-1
CASSDEAGVYNEQFF
TGTGCCAGCAGTGATGAAGCGGGAGTCTACAATGAGCAGTTCTTC
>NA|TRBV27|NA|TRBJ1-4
CASSSRNEKLFF
TGTGCCAGCAGTTCTAGGAATGAAAAACTGTTTTTT
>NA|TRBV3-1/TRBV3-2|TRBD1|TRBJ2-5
CASSRGQGLQETQYF
TGTGCCAGCAGCCGGGGACAGGGGCTGCAAGAGACCCAGTACTTC
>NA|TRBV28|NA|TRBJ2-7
CASSLWGQGGSYEQYF
TGTGCCAGCAGTTTATGGGGCCAGGGCGGTTCCTACGAGCAGTACTTC
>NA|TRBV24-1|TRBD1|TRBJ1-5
CATSPGQGVHQPQHF
TGTGCCACCAGCCCGGGACAGGGGGTTCATCAGCCCCAGCATTTT
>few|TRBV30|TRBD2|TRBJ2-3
CAWSVRAGGADTQYF
TGTGCCTGGAGTGTAAGAGCGGGAGGGGCAGATACGCAGTATTTT
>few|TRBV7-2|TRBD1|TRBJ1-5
CASSSQGAAQPQHF
TGTGCCAGCAGCTCTCAGGGGGCGGCTCAGCCCCAGCATTTT
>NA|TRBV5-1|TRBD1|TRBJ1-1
CASSSLQGYEAFF
TGCGCCAGCAGCTCCTTACAGGGGTATGAAGCTTTCTTT
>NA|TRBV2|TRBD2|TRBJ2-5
CASSGLTSGGTQYF
TGTGCCAGCAGTGGGTTAACTAGCGGGGGGACCCAGTACTTC
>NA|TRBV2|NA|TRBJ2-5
CASGRGLNPRETQYF
TGTGCCAGCGGACGGGGACTCAACCCTCGGGAGACCCAGTACTTC
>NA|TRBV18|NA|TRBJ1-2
CASSEDSNYGYTF
TGTGCCAGCTCAGAGGACAGTAACTATGGCTACACCTTC
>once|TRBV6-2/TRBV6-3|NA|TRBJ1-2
CASSYEENYGYTF
TGTGCCAGCAGTTACGAGGAGAACTATGGCTACACCTTC
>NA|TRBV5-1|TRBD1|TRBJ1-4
CASSLGQGAREKLFF
TGCGCCAGCAGCTTGGGACAGGGGGCGAGAGAAAAACTGTTTTTT
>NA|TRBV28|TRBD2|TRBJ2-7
CATSGTSGREQYF
TGTGCCACCTCCGGGACTAGCGGCCGTGAGCAGTACTTC
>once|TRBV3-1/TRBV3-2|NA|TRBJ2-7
CASSQGGKRYEQYF
TGTGCCAGCAGCCAAGGTGGTAAGCGGTACGAGCAGTACTTC
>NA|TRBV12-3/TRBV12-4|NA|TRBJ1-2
CASSSTNYGYTF
TGTGCCAGCAGTTCAACAAACTATGGCTACACCTTC
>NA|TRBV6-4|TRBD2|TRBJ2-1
CASSDRTRSYNEQFF
TGTGCCAGCAGTGACCGGACTAGAAGCTACAATGAGCAGTTCTTC
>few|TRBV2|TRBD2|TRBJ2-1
CASRRAGGPVDEQFF
TGTGCCAGCAGGAGGGCGGGAGGGCCGGTGGATGAGCAGTTCTTC
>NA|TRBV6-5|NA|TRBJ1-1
CASNDGRRLRTEAFF
TGTGCCAGCAACGACGGTAGGAGGTTACGCACTGAAGCTTTCTTT
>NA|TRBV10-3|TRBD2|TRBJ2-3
CAISDRRGAGDTQYF
TGTGCCATCAGTGACCGGCGGGGGGCAGGAGATACGCAGTATTTT
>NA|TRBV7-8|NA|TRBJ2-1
CASSPYNEQFF
TGTGCCAGCAGCCCTTACAATGAGCAGTTCTTC
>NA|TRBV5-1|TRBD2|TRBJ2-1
CASSLAGTSGRLSQFF
TGCGCCAGCAGCTTGGCCGGGACTAGCGGGAGACTCAGTCAGTTCTTC
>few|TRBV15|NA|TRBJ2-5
CATSRDTGDQETQYF
TGTGCCACCAGCAGAGATACGGGGGACCAAGAGACCCAGTACTTC
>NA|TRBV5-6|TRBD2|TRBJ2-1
CASSLARLAGDSYNEQFF
TGTGCCAGCAGCTTGGCTCGGCTAGCGGGAGATTCCTACAATGAGCAGTTCTTC
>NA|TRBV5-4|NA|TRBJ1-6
CASSSRNRGNNSPLHF
TGTGCCAGCAGCTCGAGGAACCGCGGAAATAATTCACCCCTCCACTTT
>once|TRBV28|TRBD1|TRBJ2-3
CASSGPRDRARDTQYF
TGTGCCAGCAGCGGCCCCAGGGACAGGGCGAGAGATACGCAGTATTTT
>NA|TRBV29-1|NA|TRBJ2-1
CSDRVRGRNEQFF
TGCAGCGACCGCGTTAGGGGCAGGAATGAGCAGTTCTTC
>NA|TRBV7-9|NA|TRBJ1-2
CASSLDTGTYGYTF
TGTGCCAGCAGCTTAGATACAGGTACCTATGGCTACACCTTC
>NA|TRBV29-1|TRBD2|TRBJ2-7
CSVRGGRREQYF
TGCAGCGTTCGGGGCGGGAGACGGGAGCAGTACTTC